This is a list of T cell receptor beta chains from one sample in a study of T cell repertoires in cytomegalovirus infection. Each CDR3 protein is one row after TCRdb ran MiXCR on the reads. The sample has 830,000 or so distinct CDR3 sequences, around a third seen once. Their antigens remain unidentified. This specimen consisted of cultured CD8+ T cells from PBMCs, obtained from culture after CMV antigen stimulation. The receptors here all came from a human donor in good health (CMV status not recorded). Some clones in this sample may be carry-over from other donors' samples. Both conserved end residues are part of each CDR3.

CDR3aa: CASSQVHYEQYF
j_gene: TRBJ2-7
v_gene: TRBV14

CDR3aa: CASSPSGGLTYNEQFF
j_gene: TRBJ2-1
v_gene: TRBV7-9

CDR3aa: CASVGQAPVANEKLFF
j_gene: TRBJ1-4
v_gene: TRBV7-9

CDR3aa: CASSHPFKYQETQYF
j_gene: TRBJ2-5
v_gene: TRBV3-1

CDR3aa: CASSFGSPNEQFF
j_gene: TRBJ2-1
v_gene: TRBV7-4

CDR3aa: CAISESGGLVYGYTF
j_gene: TRBJ1-2
v_gene: TRBV10-3

CDR3aa: CASSYIWSEQFF
j_gene: TRBJ2-1
v_gene: TRBV6-2/TRBV6-3

CDR3aa: CASSLSWGADQPQHF
j_gene: TRBJ1-5
v_gene: TRBV27

CDR3aa: CASRLGSGGPPDTQYF
j_gene: TRBJ2-3
v_gene: TRBV7-9

CDR3aa: CASRPGQIIPLDYTF
j_gene: TRBJ1-2
v_gene: TRBV27

CDR3aa: CASSPRQGPGNSPLHF
j_gene: TRBJ1-6
v_gene: TRBV7-9

CDR3aa: CAISGTAAEQYF
j_gene: TRBJ2-7
v_gene: TRBV10-3

CDR3aa: CTSSLRDRANIQYF
j_gene: TRBJ2-4
v_gene: TRBV19

CDR3aa: CASNRDRGGKLFF
j_gene: TRBJ1-4
v_gene: TRBV7-9

CDR3aa: CASSLTGGSPKGGSPLHF
j_gene: TRBJ1-6
v_gene: TRBV7-3

CDR3aa: CASSLRYPGVGKDPLHF
j_gene: TRBJ1-6
v_gene: TRBV11-2

CDR3aa: CASSYTVGNTEAFF
j_gene: TRBJ1-1
v_gene: TRBV6-6

CDR3aa: CASSIRTGRKGDPAFF
j_gene: TRBJ1-1
v_gene: TRBV5-6

CDR3aa: CASSYSRTGLYNEQFF
j_gene: TRBJ2-1
v_gene: TRBV6-5

CDR3aa: CASSGRINSPLHF
j_gene: TRBJ1-6
v_gene: TRBV9

CDR3aa: CASSLEMRTDTQYF
j_gene: TRBJ2-3
v_gene: TRBV7-9